The source of this T cell receptor (beta chain) is a study of T-cell reconstitution after alpha-beta-depleted transplantation in children. V was clipped by 7 bases and J by 2 bases; unmatched bases: 22. The CDR3 is 20 residues long. This sample's TCRbeta library carried unique molecular identifier barcodes. TCRdb fed the PCR reads into MiXCR, producing one record per CDR3 protein. This sample has roughly 500,000 distinct CDR3 sequences, with around 16% found just once. The V and J genes are TRBV12-3 or TRBV12-4 and TRBJ2-3; TRBD2 matches 9 bases. The sequence came from a human donor who donated a stem cell graft to a child with acute lymphoblastic leukemia. This specimen was PBMCs from the stem cell graft donor, taken from the stem cell graft. DNA of the CDR3: TGTGCCAGCAAGTCAGATGCGGGAGGGCTACTGCTTTACAACACAGATACGCAGTATTTT. This encodes CASKSDAGGLLLYNTDTQYF.